This T cell receptor beta chain was sequenced for a study of post-analysis software for immune sequencing data. As for the study in general: Clinical courses comprised relapsing-remitting, secondary progressive and progressive-relapsing multiple sclerosis. Points from the study as a whole: Those with multiple sclerosis, the patient group, showed significantly lower normalized Chao1 diversity than controls. In patients, five or six TRBV segments were more frequent than in controls, with TRBV5-6, TRBV5-1 and TRBV20-1 among them.

A word on this clonotype: Antigen: not known.

TCR beta cDNA libraries had unique molecular identifiers. MiXCR, run by TCRdb on the PCR reads, gives a single entry per CDR3 protein. This sample has over 300,000 distinct CDR3 sequences, with 30% to 45% found just once. With V trimmed by 5 bases and J by 3 bases, 4 bases remained unmatched. The CDR3 spans 13 residues. The germline CDR1 and CDR2 sequences are SQVTM and ANQGSEA. This chain connects TRBV29-1 to TRBJ1-2, with TRBD1 matching 9 bases. Sequenced sample: blood. This clonotype originated in a girl aged 5-17 years with multiple sclerosis. CDR3 in amino acids: CSVLQGADYGYTF. The CDR3 DNA reads TGCAGCGTTCTACAGGGGGCTGACTATGGCTACACCTTC.